One sample yielded the 20 T cell receptor beta chains listed below, sequenced in a study of blood T cell repertoires in COVID-19. TCRdb keeps only in-frame clones here, not all; method: immunoSEQ multiplex PCR. The table records 250,000 or so clones, around nine tenths of them present only once. Material: peripheral blood. All receptors derive from a woman in her 70s with active or convalescent COVID-19.

CDR3 residues: CASSVGAGSSYEQYF. The CDR3, as DNA: TGTGCCAGCAGCGTAGGGGCGGGGAGCTCCTACGAGCAGTACTTC. The gene calls are TRBV9 and TRBJ2-7, with a possible D match to TRBD2 (6 bases). In germline, CDR1 is SGDLS, CDR2 YYNGEE. Trimming removed 0 bases from V and 0 bases from J, with 10 bases in between. The CDR3 is 15 residues long.

The chain recombines TRBV7-2 with TRBJ1-2; D uncertain. The length of the CDR3 is 13 residues. The germline V gene has CDR1 SGHTA and CDR2 FQGNSA. With 1 base removed from V and 6 bases from J, the gap between germline ends came to 9 bases. The DNA for the CDR3 is TGTGCCAGCAGCTTAGGAGTGAGCGATGGCTACACCTTC. Encoded protein: CASSLGVSDGYTF.

The genes are TRBV4-2 and TRBJ2-1, with TRBD2 identical over 16 bases. Germline V gives CDR1 LGHNA, CDR2 YNFKEQ. The CDR3 runs to 21 residues. Trimming at V came to 4 bases and at J to 8 bases, leaving 20 bases not matched to a gene. The CDR3 protein is CASSPLYTGLAGGPSRHEQFF. The DNA for the CDR3 is TGTGCCAGCAGCCCGCTCTACACGGGACTAGCGGGGGGGCCGTCACGCCATGAGCAGTTCTTC.

This clone was seen just once. The genes are TRBV9 and TRBJ2-1, with D perhaps TRBD2 (6 bases). Germline assignment: CDR1 SGDLS and CDR2 YYNGEE. V dropped 4 bases and J dropped 4 bases, with 12 bases sitting between them. The CDR3 extends over 14 amino acids. CDR3 amino acids: CASSPEEGYNEQFF. The DNA for the CDR3 is TGTGCCAGCAGCCCCGAGGAGGGGTACAATGAGCAGTTCTTC. Drawing the rest from reference TRBV9 and TRBJ2-1, the complete variable domain is DSGVTQTPKHLITATGQRVTLRCSPRSGDLSVYWYQQSLDQGLQFLIQYYNGEERAKGNILERFSAQQFPDLHSELNLSSLELGDSALYFCASSPEEGYNEQFFGPGTRLTVL.

V and J are TRBV3-1 (or the pseudogene TRBV3-2) and TRBJ1-1, with D unclear. V was trimmed by 0 bases and J by 6 bases, leaving 11 bases between them. CDR1 is LGHDT, CDR2 YNNKEL, per germline (reference sequence). The CDR3 length is 14 residues. In nucleotides, the CDR3 is TGTGCCAGCAGCCAAGATAGCAGTCTGGCTGAAGCTTTCTTT. Translating gives CASSQDSSLAEAFF.

This clone was counted a single time. V and J are TRBV4-3 and TRBJ2-3; the D gene is possibly TRBD2 (6 bases). V was trimmed by 1 base and J by 4 bases, leaving 12 bases between them. The germline CDR1 and CDR2 sequences are LGHNA and YSLEER. The length of the CDR3 is 15 residues. The CDR3 DNA reads as TGCGCCAGCAGCCAAGCTGGGTCGGGGGCAGATACGCAGTATTTT. It yields the protein CASSQAGSGADTQYF.

The gene calls are TRBV4-3 and TRBJ2-1; D is possibly TRBD2 (5 bases). Germline V gene lookup returns CDR1 LGHNA and CDR2 YSLEER. V was shortened by 0 bases and J by 5 bases, with 20 bases between the two germline ends. The CDR3 totals 18 residues. CDR3 bases: TGCGCCAGCAGCCAAGACCTCGCGGGCCCCGGAAATAACAATGAGCAGTTCTTC. This translates into CASSQDLAGPGNNNEQFF.

The genes are TRBV27 and TRBJ1-5, with D possibly TRBD1 on 5 matching bases. This CDR3 has 15 residues. The V end lost 6 bases, the J end lost 8 bases, and 20 bases lay between the germline ends. Germline-derived CDR1 and CDR2 are MNHEY and SMNVEV (reference sequence). In nucleotides, the CDR3 is TGTGCCAGCAGCTTCCGTGGGATTAGGGGTGAGCCCCAGCATTTT. It yields the protein CASSFRGIRGEPQHF.

The chain is built from TRBV19 and TRBJ2-7; D is unclear. The CDR3 runs to 15 residues. Between the trimmed V and J ends, which lost 10 bases and 2 bases, there was a span of 21 bases. Germline assignment: CDR1 LNHDA and CDR2 SQIVND (reference sequence). The CDR3 DNA sequence: TGTGCCACCCGGATGGAACAGTCCTCCCCCTACGAGCAGTACTTC. This encodes CATRMEQSSPYEQYF.

V and J are TRBV2 and TRBJ1-2, with 7 bases lining up with TRBD1. The CDR3 length is 16 residues. V dropped 5 bases and J dropped 7; count of bases not matched to a gene: 16. CDR1 and CDR2 (germline): SNHLY, FYNNEI. The DNA for the CDR3 is TGTGCCAGCAGTCAAACCCTGGACAGGAATATCGGTGGCTACACCTTC. It translates to CASSQTLDRNIGGYTF.

This clone was seen a handful of times. The chain has TRBV19 and TRBJ2-2, with D maybe TRBD2 (5 bases). The length of the CDR3 is 14 residues. Germline V gene lookup returns CDR1 LNHDA and CDR2 SQIVND (reference sequence). CDR3 residues: CATGEGPNTGELFF. CDR3 DNA sequence: TGTGCGACGGGCGAGGGCCCTAACACCGGGGAGCTGTTTTTT.

The genes are TRBV12-3 or TRBV12-4 and TRBJ1-2; TRBD1 aligns across 7 bases. Losses at the gene ends were 6 bases for V and 4 bases for J; bases not matched to a gene: 5. The CDR3 totals 13 residues. CDR3 sequence: CASRLRDSYGYTF. The CDR3, as DNA: TGTGCCAGCAGATTGAGGGACAGCTATGGCTACACCTTC.

This chain uses TRBV6-5 with TRBJ2-6, with D possibly being TRBD2 (5 bases). V lost 6 bases and J 3 bases, leaving 6 bases between the germline ends. From germline, CDR1 is MNHEY and CDR2 SVGAGI. CDR3 length equals 13 residues. This chain's CDR3 is CASRGSGANVLTF. The DNA of the CDR3 is TGTGCCAGCAGGGGGAGTGGGGCCAACGTCCTGACTTTC.

The rearrangement uses TRBV6-5 and TRBJ2-2, with a possible D match to TRBD2 (6 bases). Per the germline V gene, CDR1 is MNHEY and CDR2 is SVGAGI. Trimming stripped 5 bases from V and 6 bases from J, with 13 bases between. This CDR3 is 14 amino acids long. CDR3 sequence reads: CASSTSLDPGELFF. The CDR3 coding sequence is TGTGCCAGCAGTACTAGCCTAGATCCCGGGGAGCTGTTTTTT.

This rearrangement joins TRBV27 to TRBJ1-2, with 7 bases fitting TRBD1. The germline V gene has CDR1 MNHEY and CDR2 SMNVEV (reference sequence). The ends lost 5 bases at V and 2 bases at J; junction bases unmatched: 5. The CDR3 runs 14 residues. The DNA for the CDR3 is TGTGCCAGCAGTCCCGCAGGGGGGAACTATGGCTACACCTTC. This translates into CASSPAGGNYGYTF.

This rearrangement joins TRBV13 to TRBJ2-1, with TRBD1 as a possible D gene (6 bases). Germline V gene data show CDR1 as PRHDT and CDR2 as FYEKMQ (reference sequence). Trimming pared 5 bases from V and 7 bases from J, leaving 12 bases between. This CDR3 comprises 13 residues. The CDR3 DNA sequence: TGTGCCAGCAGCCACCCAGGGGTAAATGAGCAGTTCTTC. It encodes CASSHPGVNEQFF. The variable domain in full, with the rest retrieved from reference TRBV13 and TRBJ2-1, is AAGVIQSPRHLIKEKRETATLKCYPIPRHDTVYWYQQGPGQDPQFLISFYEKMQSDKGSIPDRFSAQQFSDYHSELNMSSLELGDSALYFCASSHPGVNEQFFGPGTRLTVL.

V gene TRBV11-3 combines with J gene TRBJ2-1; no firm D call. Germline lookup yields CDR1 SGHNT and CDR2 YENEEA. The CDR3 sequence is 13 residues long. Trimming took 1 base from V and 7 from J, leaving 8 bases between them. CDR3 residues: CASSLGQANEQFF. For the CDR3, the DNA is TGTGCCAGCAGCTTAGGACAAGCTAATGAGCAGTTCTTC.

J is TRBJ1-2 and V is TRBV6-6; tentatively, D is TRBD1 (6 bases). In germline, CDR1 is MNHNY, CDR2 SVGAGI (reference sequence). Trimming shortened V by 3 bases and J by 8 bases, and 13 bases separated the two germline ends. The CDR3 is 13 residues long. The CDR3 sequence is CASSYTQGGGYTF. CDR3 coding DNA: TGTGCCAGCAGTTATACACAGGGAGGGGGCTACACCTTC.

This chain links TRBV5-1 with TRBJ2-3; 8 nucleotides line up with TRBD2. CDR1 SGHRS and CDR2 YFSETQ come from the germline V gene. With V trimmed by 0 bases and J by 4 bases, 10 bases remained unmatched. The CDR3 covers 17 residues. CDR3 in DNA: TGCGCCAGCAGCTTGGGAACCGGGACTAGTGGTTCAGATACGCAGTATTTT. This gives the protein CASSLGTGTSGSDTQYF.

The rearrangement links TRBV19 to TRBJ1-1; no reliable D call. Germline lookup yields CDR1 LNHDA and CDR2 SQIVND (reference sequence). CDR3 length equals 15 residues. The V and J ends lost 5 bases and 0 bases respectively, with 13 bases between them. CDR3 in amino acids: CASSPTRRVNTEAFF. As DNA, the CDR3 is TGTGCCAGTAGTCCAACACGGAGGGTGAACACTGAAGCTTTCTTT.